Following are 32 T cell receptor beta chains from one sample sequenced in a study of somatic mutations in cytotoxic T cells in rheumatoid arthritis. Generated by immunoSEQ multiplex PCR, the TCRdb table keeps only in-frame clones and is missing some. This sample has approximately 23,000 clones, with 78% found just once. What was sequenced was CD8+ T cells sorted from blood. These receptors were taken from an adult with rheumatoid arthritis.

The V gene is TRBV30, the J gene TRBJ2-3; no firm D call. This CDR3 is 14 amino acids long. The V end lost 0 bases, the J end lost 2 bases, and 9 bases lay between the germline ends. The germline gives CDR1 GTSNPN, CDR2 SVGIG (reference sequence). The chain's CDR3 is CAWSVTRITDTQYF. CDR3 in DNA: TGTGCCTGGAGTGTAACCCGGATCACAGATACGCAGTATTTT.

The V call is TRBV4-1, the J call TRBJ2-7, with 8 bases matching TRBD1. Trimming at V came to 4 bases and at J to 2 bases, leaving 7 bases not matched to a gene. Germline V gives CDR1 MGHRA, CDR2 YSYEKL. CDR3 size: 15 residues. In DNA form, the CDR3 reads TGCGCCAGCAGCCCCGACAGGGGTGAAGCCTACGAGCAGTACTTC. This translates into CASSPDRGEAYEQYF.

CDR3 residues: CAWSLSNRDSSHSNQPQHF. Here the CDR3 DNA reads TGTGCCTGGAGTCTTTCGAACCGGGACAGCAGCCATAGCAATCAGCCCCAGCATTTT. The chain joins TRBV30 to TRBJ1-5; TRBD1 matches 7 bases. Germline CDR1 GTSNPN, CDR2 SVGIG (reference sequence). With V trimmed by 2 bases and J by 0 bases, 16 bases remained unmatched. The CDR3 extends over 19 amino acids. Supplemented by reference TRBV30 and TRBJ1-5, the full variable domain reads SQTIHQWPATLVQPVGSPLSLECTVEGTSNPNLYWYRQAAGRGLQLLFYSVGIGQISSEVPQNLSASRPQDRQFILSSKKLLLSDSGFYLCAWSLSNRDSSHSNQPQHFGDGTRLSIL.

CDR3 amino acids: CASSYGPPASFF. As DNA, the CDR3 is TGTGCCAGCAGTTACGGGCCCCCAGCAAGTTTCTTC. This chain uses TRBV6-6 with TRBJ2-1; D is ambiguous. CDR3 size: 12 residues. With 2 bases removed from V and 16 bases from J, the gap between germline ends came to 15 bases. Germline CDR1 and CDR2: MNHNY and SVGAGI (reference sequence).

This rearrangement joins TRBV6-1 to TRBJ2-5; no reliable D call. Trimming shortened V by 8 bases and J by 0 bases, and 7 bases separated the two germline ends. The germline V gene has CDR1 MNHNS and CDR2 SASEGT. There are 12 residues in the CDR3. CDR3 in DNA: TGTGCCAGCTTACAGTACCAAGAGACCCAGTACTTC. Amino acids: CASLQYQETQYF.

The J gene is TRBJ2-7, the V gene TRBV11-2, with TRBD1 matching over 7 bases. The CDR3 is 15 residues long. Germline CDR1 is SGHAT and CDR2 is FQNNGV. V was clipped by 6 bases and J by 1 base; unmatched bases: 9. Here the CDR3 DNA reads TGTGCCAGCAGGCTCAGGACAGGAGCGTCCTACGAGCAGTACTTC. Its protein product is CASRLRTGASYEQYF. The full variable domain, rest sourced from reference TRBV11-2 and TRBJ2-7, is EAGVAQSPRYKIIEKRQSVAFWCNPISGHATLYWYQQILGQGPKLLIQFQNNGVVDDSQLPKDRFSAERLKGVDSTLKIQPAKLEDSAVYLCASRLRTGASYEQYFGPGTRLTVT.

V usage is TRBV29-1 and J usage is TRBJ2-7; TRBD2 matches at 11 bases. V gave up 3 bases and J gave up 2 bases; unmatched junction bases: 9. Germline V gives CDR1 SQVTM, CDR2 ANQGSEA. The CDR3 contains 16 residues. The CDR3 region is CSVELTGLAEPYEQYF. CDR3 DNA: TGCAGCGTTGAGCTTACGGGACTAGCGGAGCCCTACGAGCAGTACTTC.

This sequence joins TRBV7-2 and TRBJ2-7; possibly TRBD1 for D (5 bases). CDR3 length: 15 residues. V lost 5 bases to trimming and J lost 4 bases, with 18 bases between them. In germline, CDR1 is SGHTA, CDR2 FQGNSA. The CDR3 DNA reads TGTGCCAGCAGCCCCCTTTTGGGGCTTCGGTACGAGCAGTACTTC. Residues: CASSPLLGLRYEQYF.

This clone came up a few times. This chain joins TRBV5-4 and TRBJ2-5, with D hard to call. The V gene lost 4 bases and the J gene lost 1 base, with 5 bases spanning the gap. Germline V gene sequence: CDR1 SGHNT, CDR2 YYREEE (reference sequence). This CDR3 region has 12 residues. CDR3 sequence: CASSPAQETQYF. The CDR3 DNA sequence: TGTGCCAGCAGCCCGGCCCAAGAGACCCAGTACTTC.

The V gene is TRBV12-5, the J gene TRBJ2-5; no definite D call. The V end was cut by 0 bases, the J end by 5 bases, with 10 bases between. The CDR3 contains 14 residues. The V gene's germline CDR1 is LGHNT and CDR2 FRNRAP. The CDR3 DNA reads TGTGCTAGTGGTTTGGTACCTTCCCGGGAGACCCAGTACTTC. It specifies CASGLVPSRETQYF. Using reference TRBV12-5 and TRBJ2-5 for the parts outside the CDR3, the full variable domain is DARVTQTPRHKVTEMGQEVTMRCQPILGHNTVFWYRQTMMQGLELLAYFRNRAPLDDSGMPKDRFSAEMPDATLATLKIQPSEPRDSAVYFCASGLVPSRETQYFGPGTRLLVL.

V gene TRBV6-5 combines with J gene TRBJ2-5, with 10 bases lining up with TRBD2. After removal of 4 bases from V and 2 bases from J, the junction contained 7 bases not matched to a gene. The germline V gene has CDR1 MNHEY and CDR2 SVGAGI. CDR3 length: 16 amino acids. CDR3 in amino acids: CASSSEAGGPQETQYF. The CDR3 nucleotides are TGTGCCAGCAGTTCTGAAGCGGGGGGGCCGCAAGAGACCCAGTACTTC.

This chain links TRBV4-2 with TRBJ2-1, with 10 bases lining up with TRBD1. The ends lost 4 bases at V and 4 bases at J; junction bases unmatched: 10. In germline, CDR1 is LGHNA, CDR2 YNFKEQ. This CDR3 has 17 amino acids. Here the CDR3 reads CASSLSSTGGRYNEQFF. CDR3 nucleotides: TGTGCCAGCAGCCTAAGTTCGACAGGGGGCCGGTACAATGAGCAGTTCTTC.

This clone was seen a few times. CDR3 region: CASSESTESYEQYF. For the CDR3, the DNA is TGTGCCAGCAGCGAATCGACAGAATCCTACGAGCAGTACTTC. The chain joins TRBV13 to TRBJ2-7; possibly TRBD1 for D (5 bases). The V and J ends lost 5 bases and 1 base respectively, with 12 bases between them. Germline V lookup: CDR1 PRHDT, CDR2 FYEKMQ (reference sequence). The CDR3 loop spans 14 amino acids.

The table lists this clone with a count of one. The chain employs TRBV27 and TRBJ1-1, with D uncertain. The CDR3 spans 14 residues. Germline lookup yields CDR1 MNHEY and CDR2 SMNVEV (reference sequence). Trimming pared 5 bases from V and 4 bases from J, leaving 14 bases between. The CDR3 sequence: CASSLQHRSTEAFF. In DNA form, the CDR3 reads TGTGCCAGCAGTCTCCAACATAGGAGCACTGAAGCTTTCTTT.

This chain joins TRBV6-1 and TRBJ2-1; TRBD2 aligns across 9 bases. Trimming took 6 bases from V and 6 from J; bases not matched to a gene: 18. Per germline, CDR1 MNHNS and CDR2 SASEGT. The CDR3 is made up of 18 amino acids. The CDR3 is CASREIAGVREVGNEQFF. CDR3 DNA sequence: TGTGCCAGCAGAGAAATAGCGGGAGTAAGGGAGGTTGGCAATGAGCAGTTCTTC.

V is TRBV2 and J is TRBJ2-3; 7 nucleotides agree with TRBD2. J gave up 2 bases and V 3 bases, and 5 bases lay outside the gene matches. The length of the CDR3 is 15 residues. Germline CDR1 SNHLY, CDR2 FYNNEI. This CDR3 is CASSDPAGSTDTQYF. In DNA, the CDR3 is TGTGCCAGCAGTGATCCAGCGGGGTCCACAGATACGCAGTATTTT.

This chain connects TRBV6-6 to TRBJ2-1; D possibly matches TRBD1 or TRBD2 (5 bases each). The germline V and J ends were trimmed by 5 bases and 1 base, with 12 bases remaining between them. Germline CDR1 is MNHNY and CDR2 is SVGAGI (reference sequence). This CDR3 spans 15 amino acids. The CDR3 region is CASSARGGSYNEQFF. CDR3 bases: TGTGCCAGCAGTGCCCGGGGCGGATCCTACAATGAGCAGTTCTTC.

The J gene is TRBJ1-1, the V gene TRBV7-9; tentative D call: TRBD1 (6 bases). The CDR3 has 15 residues. V lost 5 bases and J 3 bases, leaving 16 bases between the germline ends. Germline V gene lookup returns CDR1 SEHNR and CDR2 FQNEAQ (reference sequence). The CDR3 spells CASSLRPGEYTEAFF. The CDR3 bases are TGTGCCAGCAGCCTCCGCCCAGGGGAATACACTGAAGCTTTCTTT.

The gene calls are TRBV27 and TRBJ2-7; the match to TRBD2 covers 13 bases. The CDR3 is made up of 16 amino acids. V trimming: 6 bases; J trimming: 0 bases; junction bases outside the gene matches: 5. Germline CDR1 reads MNHEY; CDR2 reads SMNVEV (reference sequence). For the CDR3, the DNA is TGTGCCAGCAGCCGTAGGACTAGCGGGGGCTCCTACGAGCAGTACTTC. This encodes CASSRRTSGGSYEQYF.

This chain links TRBV5-5 with TRBJ1-1; D ambiguous. Per germline, CDR1 SGHKS and CDR2 YYEKEE (reference sequence). Trimming took 0 bases from V and 1 from J, leaving 4 bases between them. This CDR3 has 13 residues. The CDR3 here is CASSLAWNTEAFF. CDR3 in DNA: TGTGCCAGCAGCTTGGCCTGGAACACTGAAGCTTTCTTT.

V and J are TRBV7-9 and TRBJ1-5, with a tentative D call TRBD1 (5 bases). CDR1 SEHNR and CDR2 FQNEAQ come from the germline V gene (reference sequence). CDR3 length equals 14 residues. V gave up 5 bases and J gave up 4 bases, with 12 bases separating them. CDR3 protein: CASSPTGGNQPQHF. In DNA, the CDR3 is TGTGCCAGCAGCCCGACGGGGGGGAATCAGCCCCAGCATTTT.

The CDR3 region has the DNA TGTGCCAGCAGCCCGAACAGGGGTAACTATGGCTACACCTTC. Protein sequence: CASSPNRGNYGYTF. The chain employs TRBV7-2 and TRBJ1-2, with TRBD1 identical over 7 bases. The ends lost 5 bases at V and 1 base at J; junction bases unmatched: 4. The CDR3 has 14 residues. Germline-derived CDR1 and CDR2 are SGHTA and FQGNSA.

The chain employs TRBV7-9 and TRBJ2-3; TRBD2 matches at 7 bases. V was clipped by 5 bases and J by 4 bases; unmatched bases: 12. This CDR3 has 16 residues. From germline, CDR1 is SEHNR and CDR2 FQNEAQ (reference sequence). CDR3 in amino acids: CASSPRPTSWADTQYF. For the CDR3, the DNA is TGTGCCAGCAGCCCCCGCCCGACTAGCTGGGCAGATACGCAGTATTTT.

The rearrangement joins TRBV4-1 to TRBJ2-3; TRBD2 agrees at 13 bases. Germline lookup yields CDR1 MGHRA and CDR2 YSYEKL. The CDR3 is 17 amino acids. Trimming took 4 bases from V and 5 from J; bases not matched to a gene: 9. In DNA form, the CDR3 reads TGCGCCAGCAGCCCCCCGGTGAGGACTAGCGGGGGAGATACGCAGTATTTT. Amino acid sequence: CASSPPVRTSGGDTQYF.

The chain links TRBV25-1 to TRBJ1-1, with 8 bases lining up with TRBD1. The ends lost 0 bases at V and 1 base at J; junction bases unmatched: 4. This CDR3 is built from 16 residues. CDR1 is MGHDK, CDR2 SYGVNS, per germline. The CDR3 loop reads CASSEYSGQGNTEAFF. The CDR3 nucleotides read TGTGCCAGCAGTGAATACAGCGGACAGGGGAACACTGAAGCTTTCTTT.

The V call is TRBV27, the J call TRBJ2-7; D may be TRBD1 (7 bases). The CDR3 extends over 14 amino acids. CDR1 is MNHEY, CDR2 SMNVEV, per germline (reference sequence). Trimming removed 7 bases from V and 4 bases from J, with 17 bases in between. CDR3 residues: CASNGGGSGYEQYF. CDR3 nucleotides: TGTGCCAGCAATGGAGGGGGCTCGGGGTACGAGCAGTACTTC.

The chain couples TRBV7-9 to TRBJ2-7, with D possibly TRBD1 on 5 matching bases. Germline assignment: CDR1 SEHNR and CDR2 FQNEAQ (reference sequence). Deletions cut 0 bases from V and 0 bases from J, with 21 bases between. This CDR3 is 19 amino acids long. The CDR3 region has the DNA TGTGCCAGCAGCTTAGCCCCTGACGGGCGGACAATTAGCTCCTACGAGCAGTACTTC. The encoded protein is CASSLAPDGRTISSYEQYF.

The chain employs TRBV6-1 and TRBJ2-1, with D unclear. The germline V gene encodes CDR1 MNHNS and CDR2 SASEGT. Trimming stripped 0 bases from V and 10 bases from J, with 7 bases between. The CDR3 spans 12 residues. The CDR3 nucleotides are TGTGCCAGCAGTGAAGCGCTTCACGAGCAGTTCTTC. This gives the protein CASSEALHEQFF.

The chain recombines TRBV19 with TRBJ1-2; 7 bases are a match to TRBD1. Germline CDR1 LNHDA, CDR2 SQIVND (reference sequence). The trim removed 6 bases at V and 8 bases at J, leaving 18 bases unmatched. CDR3 size: 16 residues. The CDR3 nucleotides read TGTGCCAGTAGCTCGGGGACAGCACTTTTTGGCTCGGGCTACACCTTC. Encoded protein: CASSSGTALFGSGYTF.

The chain recombines TRBV5-6 with TRBJ1-1; D unclear. This CDR3 region has 11 residues. Germline loops: CDR1 SGHDT, CDR2 YYEEEE. The V end was cut by 5 bases, the J end by 3 bases, with 5 bases between. In DNA, the CDR3 is TGTGCCAGCAGTTTTCACACTGAAGCTTTCTTT. Protein: CASSFHTEAFF.

This clone appeared a single time. CDR3 in amino acids: CATSEGGGRWYEQYF. In nucleotides, the CDR3 is TGTGCCACCTCCGAGGGCGGCGGGAGATGGTACGAGCAGTACTTC. The V gene is TRBV19, the J gene TRBJ2-7; 7 bases match TRBD2. From germline, CDR1 is LNHDA and CDR2 SQIVND (reference sequence). V trimming: 10 bases; J trimming: 4 bases; junction bases outside the gene matches: 16. The CDR3 contains 15 residues.

The rearrangement joins TRBV27 to TRBJ2-1, with TRBD2 as a possible D gene (6 bases). The CDR3 has 15 amino acids. Trimming cost V 0 bases and J 3 bases, with 9 bases left between them. Germline values: CDR1 MNHEY, CDR2 SMNVEV (reference sequence). CDR3 sequence reads: CASSLSGGDYNEQFF. The DNA for the CDR3 is TGTGCCAGCAGTTTATCGGGCGGGGACTACAATGAGCAGTTCTTC.